This is a list of T cell receptor beta chains from one sample in a study of blood T cell repertoires in COVID-19. Libraries were prepared by immunoSEQ multiplex PCR; TCRdb keeps only in-frame clonotypes and omits some of them. There are about 240,000 clones in the sample; around 86% occur only once, and 9.5% to 15% lies in the top ten. The sequencing input was peripheral blood. The receptors shown here come from a woman aged 55 to 70 with active or convalescent COVID-19. The CDR3 runs from the conserved cysteine through the conserved F or W. The D gene is left open where the match is weak. Clone size is shown for a subset of rows, as once, few, many or a class of expanded clone.

v_gene: TRBV19
j_gene: TRBJ2-7
len: 16
abundance: -
d_gene: TRBD1
CDR3aa: CACSLTTGGIPYEQYF
CDR3nt: TGTGCCTGTAGTCTCACGACAGGGGGTATACCCTACGAGCAGTACTTC

v_gene: TRBV6-1
j_gene: TRBJ1-4
len: 17
abundance: -
d_gene: -
CDR3aa: CASSEGWQPPRGEKLFF
CDR3nt: TGTGCCAGCAGTGAAGGATGGCAGCCCCCCAGGGGTGAAAAACTGTTTTTT

v_gene: TRBV3-1/TRBV3-2
j_gene: TRBJ1-2
len: 14
abundance: -
d_gene: TRBD1
CDR3aa: CASSLGQGGYGYTF
CDR3nt: TGTGCCAGCAGCCTCGGACAGGGGGGTTATGGCTACACCTTC

v_gene: TRBV10-3
j_gene: TRBJ2-4
len: 16
abundance: -
d_gene: TRBD2
CDR3aa: CAISGGGESVGNIQYF
CDR3nt: TGTGCCATCAGTGGGGGGGGAGAGTCCGTGGGAAACATTCAGTACTTC

v_gene: TRBV4-3
j_gene: TRBJ2-5
len: 13
abundance: -
d_gene: -
CDR3aa: CASSQGTGRHQYF
CDR3nt: TGCGCCAGCAGCCAAGGGACCGGGAGACACCAGTACTTC

v_gene: TRBV9
j_gene: TRBJ1-2
len: 14
abundance: -
d_gene: TRBD1
CDR3aa: CASSAGQGADGYTF
CDR3nt: TGTGCCAGCAGCGCCGGGCAGGGGGCGGATGGCTACACCTTC

v_gene: TRBV7-2
j_gene: TRBJ2-7
len: 14
abundance: -
d_gene: TRBD1
CDR3aa: CASSPGDRAYEQYF
CDR3nt: TGTGCCAGCAGCCCGGGGGACAGGGCCTACGAGCAGTACTTC

v_gene: TRBV12-5
j_gene: TRBJ1-4
len: 17
abundance: -
d_gene: -
CDR3aa: CASGSFSVRDLNEKLFF
CDR3nt: TGTGCTAGTGGTTCCTTTTCTGTGCGGGACTTAAATGAAAAACTGTTTTTT

v_gene: TRBV5-1
j_gene: TRBJ1-1
len: 18
abundance: -
d_gene: -
CDR3aa: CASSDVTPGWSWYTEAFF
CDR3nt: TGCGCCAGCAGCGACGTTACTCCGGGTTGGTCTTGGTACACTGAAGCTTTCTTT

v_gene: TRBV18
j_gene: TRBJ2-7
len: 16
abundance: -
d_gene: -
CDR3aa: CASSPQSAISSYEQYF
CDR3nt: TGTGCCAGCTCACCACAGTCAGCGATAAGCTCCTACGAGCAGTACTTC

v_gene: TRBV11-3
j_gene: TRBJ2-7
len: 11
abundance: -
d_gene: -
CDR3aa: CAPGGRNEQYF
CDR3nt: TGTGCCCCAGGTGGGCGAAACGAGCAGTACTTC

v_gene: TRBV6-5
j_gene: TRBJ2-5
len: 14
abundance: once
d_gene: -
CDR3aa: CASSRGSKEETQYF
CDR3nt: TGTGCCAGCAGTCGCGGCTCAAAAGAGGAGACCCAGTACTTC

v_gene: TRBV5-4
j_gene: TRBJ2-1
len: 16
abundance: -
d_gene: TRBD2
CDR3aa: CASSGSGVGSYNEQFF
CDR3nt: TGTGCCAGCAGCGGTAGCGGGGTTGGCTCCTACAATGAGCAGTTCTTC

v_gene: TRBV7-2
j_gene: TRBJ1-1
len: 14
abundance: -
d_gene: -
CDR3aa: CASRHDRKNTEAFF
CDR3nt: TGTGCCAGCAGGCATGACAGGAAGAACACTGAAGCTTTCTTT

v_gene: TRBV18
j_gene: TRBJ2-1
len: 14
abundance: -
d_gene: -
CDR3aa: CASTRTANYNEQFF
CDR3nt: TGTGCCAGCACCCGGACTGCTAACTACAATGAGCAGTTCTTC

v_gene: TRBV5-1
j_gene: TRBJ2-3
len: 15
abundance: -
d_gene: -
CDR3aa: CASSSLARGTDTQYF
CDR3nt: TGCGCCAGCAGCTCGCTAGCGAGGGGCACAGATACGCAGTATTTT

v_gene: TRBV19
j_gene: TRBJ2-7
len: 15
abundance: -
d_gene: TRBD2
CDR3aa: CASRQTSGGAYEQYF
CDR3nt: TGTGCCAGTAGACAAACTAGCGGGGGGGCCTACGAGCAGTACTTC

v_gene: TRBV6-2/TRBV6-3
j_gene: TRBJ2-7
len: 15
abundance: few
d_gene: TRBD2
CDR3aa: CASSYSRSGGTEQYF
CDR3nt: TGTGCCAGCAGTTACTCGAGGAGCGGGGGGACCGAGCAGTACTTC

v_gene: TRBV5-1
j_gene: TRBJ1-4
len: 15
abundance: -
d_gene: TRBD1
CDR3aa: CASSLGGGTNEKLFF
CDR3nt: TGCGCCAGCAGCTTAGGAGGGGGCACTAATGAAAAACTGTTTTTT

v_gene: TRBV24-1
j_gene: TRBJ1-5
len: 15
abundance: -
d_gene: -
CDR3aa: CATTLPGGDNQPQHF
CDR3nt: TGTGCCACCACCCTTCCGGGAGGGGACAATCAGCCCCAGCATTTT

v_gene: TRBV9
j_gene: TRBJ2-7
len: 15
abundance: -
d_gene: -
CDR3aa: CASSVERGQAYEQYF
CDR3nt: TGTGCCAGCAGCGTAGAGAGGGGACAAGCCTACGAGCAGTACTTC

v_gene: TRBV6-6
j_gene: TRBJ2-6
len: 17
abundance: -
d_gene: -
CDR3aa: CASSPRAQSSGANVLTF
CDR3nt: TGTGCCAGCAGTCCCAGGGCGCAGAGCTCTGGGGCCAACGTCCTGACTTTC

v_gene: TRBV9
j_gene: TRBJ2-5
len: 12
abundance: once
d_gene: -
CDR3aa: CASSPRSGTQYF
CDR3nt: TGTGCCAGCAGCCCACGGTCGGGGACCCAGTACTTC

v_gene: TRBV4-1
j_gene: TRBJ2-7
len: 14
abundance: -
d_gene: TRBD2
CDR3aa: CASSPGTSTSEQYF
CDR3nt: TGCGCCAGCAGCCCCGGGACTAGTACGTCCGAGCAGTACTTC

v_gene: TRBV30
j_gene: TRBJ1-6
len: 17
abundance: -
d_gene: -
CDR3aa: CAWSVSRTWTEGSPLHF
CDR3nt: TGTGCCTGGAGTGTAAGCCGAACGTGGACTGAGGGTTCACCCCTCCACTTT

v_gene: TRBV19
j_gene: TRBJ1-1
len: 12
abundance: -
d_gene: TRBD1
CDR3aa: CASSPDRGEAFF
CDR3nt: TGTGCCAGTAGTCCAGACAGGGGTGAAGCTTTCTTT

v_gene: TRBV3-1/TRBV3-2
j_gene: TRBJ1-2
len: 14
abundance: -
d_gene: TRBD1
CDR3aa: CASSKKSATGGRTF
CDR3nt: TGTGCCAGCAGCAAGAAGAGCGCCACAGGGGGGAGGACCTTC

v_gene: TRBV6-2/TRBV6-3
j_gene: TRBJ2-1
len: 16
abundance: -
d_gene: -
CDR3aa: CASSRRGSYPYNEQFF
CDR3nt: TGTGCCAGCAGCCGTCGCGGATCTTACCCCTACAATGAGCAGTTCTTC

v_gene: TRBV20-1
j_gene: TRBJ1-1
len: 14
abundance: -
d_gene: -
CDR3aa: CSASLSVSFTEAFF
CDR3nt: TGCAGTGCTAGTCTTTCAGTGTCATTCACTGAAGCTTTCTTT

v_gene: TRBV7-9
j_gene: TRBJ1-6
len: 16
abundance: -
d_gene: -
CDR3aa: CASSPSSGSYNSPLHF
CDR3nt: TGTGCCAGCAGCCCTTCATCAGGCTCCTATAATTCACCCCTCCACTTT

v_gene: TRBV12-3/TRBV12-4
j_gene: TRBJ1-2
len: 12
abundance: -
d_gene: -
CDR3aa: CASSFRGYGYTF
CDR3nt: TGTGCCAGCAGTTTTAGGGGCTATGGCTACACCTTC

v_gene: TRBV13
j_gene: TRBJ1-3
len: 17
abundance: -
d_gene: TRBD1
CDR3aa: CASSHILEGAEGNTIYF
CDR3nt: TGTGCCAGCAGCCATATCCTCGAGGGGGCTGAAGGAAACACCATATATTTT

v_gene: TRBV18
j_gene: TRBJ1-5
len: 13
abundance: -
d_gene: -
CDR3aa: CASSLSQGKPQHF
CDR3nt: TGTGCCAGCTCGCTATCACAGGGAAAGCCCCAGCATTTT

v_gene: TRBV6-6
j_gene: TRBJ2-3
len: 16
abundance: -
d_gene: -
CDR3aa: CASSYSGGGDEDTQYF
CDR3nt: TGTGCCAGCAGTTACTCGGGAGGAGGTGATGAGGATACGCAGTATTTT

v_gene: TRBV7-9
j_gene: TRBJ2-1
len: 11
abundance: -
d_gene: -
CDR3aa: CALLWGSEQFF
CDR3nt: TGTGCCCTCTTATGGGGCAGTGAGCAGTTCTTC

v_gene: TRBV11-2
j_gene: TRBJ2-3
len: 16
abundance: few
d_gene: TRBD1
CDR3aa: CASSPSRDRPTDTQYF
CDR3nt: TGTGCCAGCAGCCCAAGTAGGGACAGGCCCACAGATACGCAGTATTTT

v_gene: TRBV7-2
j_gene: TRBJ2-1
len: 15
abundance: -
d_gene: -
CDR3aa: CASSLAASSYNEQFF
CDR3nt: TGTGCCAGCAGCTTAGCGGCTAGCTCCTACAATGAGCAGTTCTTC

v_gene: TRBV19
j_gene: TRBJ1-5
len: 17
abundance: -
d_gene: TRBD1
CDR3aa: CASSTSTLQGAGQPQHF
CDR3nt: TGTGCCAGTAGTACTTCAACTCTTCAGGGGGCGGGACAGCCCCAGCATTTT

v_gene: TRBV19
j_gene: TRBJ1-5
len: 12
abundance: -
d_gene: -
CDR3aa: CASSEDYQPQHF
CDR3nt: TGTGCCAGTTCAGAGGATTATCAGCCCCAGCATTTT

v_gene: TRBV30
j_gene: TRBJ1-3
len: 13
abundance: -
d_gene: -
CDR3aa: CAWSGTAGNTIYF
CDR3nt: TGTGCCTGGAGTGGGACAGCTGGAAACACCATATATTTT

v_gene: TRBV7-6
j_gene: TRBJ1-2
len: 15
abundance: -
d_gene: TRBD1
CDR3aa: CASSLAEGQGFGYTF
CDR3nt: TGTGCCAGCAGCTTAGCGGAGGGACAGGGGTTCGGCTACACCTTC